Sequencing of this T cell receptor beta chain was carried out in a study of blood T cell repertoires in COVID-19. Whole-study context: Researchers got acute and convalescent COVID-19 samples from the United States, Italy and Spain.

Original analysis: Reference gene primer amplification gave estimated nucleated cell counts. Clones were read by immunoSEQ multiplex PCR, and TCRdb kept only the in-frame ones, dropping some. V, J and clone size are those of that table, while D and trimming were read from the DNA. This table holds around 51,000 clones, more than 70% found once. The germline V gene encodes CDR1 MNHEY and CDR2 SVGAGI. The CDR3 loop spans 15 amino acids. V gave up 11 bases and J gave up 0 bases, with 19 bases separating them. The V and J genes are TRBV6-5 and TRBJ1-2; D remains ambiguous. The clonotype originates from an older man with active COVID-19. The sequencing sample was made of peripheral blood. CDR3 residues: CAYNNGGAANYGYTF. In DNA, the CDR3 is TGTGCCTACAATAATGGCGGCGCTGCTAACTATGGCTACACCTTC.